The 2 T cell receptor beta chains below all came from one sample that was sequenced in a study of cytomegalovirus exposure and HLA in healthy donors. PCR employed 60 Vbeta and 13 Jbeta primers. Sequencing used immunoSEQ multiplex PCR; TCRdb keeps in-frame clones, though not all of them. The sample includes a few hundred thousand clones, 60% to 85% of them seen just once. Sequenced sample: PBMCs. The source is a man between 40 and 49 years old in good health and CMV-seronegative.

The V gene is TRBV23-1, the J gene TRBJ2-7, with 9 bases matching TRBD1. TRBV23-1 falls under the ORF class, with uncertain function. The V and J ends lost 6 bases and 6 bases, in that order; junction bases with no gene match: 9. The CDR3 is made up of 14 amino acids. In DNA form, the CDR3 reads TGCGCCAGCAGGATCCGGGACAGGGTCCGCGAGCAGTACTTC. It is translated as CASRIRDRVREQYF.

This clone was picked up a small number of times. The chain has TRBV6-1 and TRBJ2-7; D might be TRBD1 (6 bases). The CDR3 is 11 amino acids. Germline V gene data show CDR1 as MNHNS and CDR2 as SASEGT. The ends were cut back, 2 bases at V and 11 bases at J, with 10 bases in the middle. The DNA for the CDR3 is TGTGCCAGCAGTGAACTATCAGGGGAGTACTTC. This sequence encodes CASSELSGEYF.